The T cell receptor (beta chain) described here comes from a study of CD8 T cells in ankylosing spondylitis (dated by TCRdb to 2016 to 2017). Regarding the study in general: The study profiled T cell receptor beta repertoires in healthy donors and ankylosing spondylitis patients to find disease-linked TCR variants. The full study cohort comprised about 24 ankylosing spondylitis patients and 85 to 120 healthy donors. Peripheral blood was sampled, and synovial fluid was also collected from ankylosing spondylitis patients. What the authors observed across the whole study: A CD8+ phenotype was shown by the disease-linked clones, which were found at relatively low frequencies in peripheral blood. Some motif variants had previously been reported in the synovial fluid and blood of reactive arthritis patients, which suggests shared mechanisms of disease initiation. According to the report, matched synovial fluid samples from ankylosing spondylitis patients were significantly enriched for the disease-linked clones. A TCR beta motif of several highly homologous amino acid variants appeared characteristic of blood from ankylosing spondylitis patients.

Sequenced using an Illumina HiSeq 2500. TCR beta libraries were prepared by quantitative 5'-RACE with molecular barcodes. Regarding the original processing steps: A new computational method, built on a probabilistic model of VDJ rearrangement, was used to identify disease-linked TCR variants. TCRdb reprocessed the public reads (quality trimming at Q25 with fastp, clone calling with MiXCR) and kept in-frame beta chains. For every CDR3 protein sequence, its rows merge into one entry that carries the most common genes and DNA. The V and J calls here are based on TCRdb, not the publication. The sample table records roughly 230,000 distinct CDR3 sequences; less than 9.5% of these occur just once. The ten largest clones capture around 4.9% of the sample. From the cysteine up to the phenylalanine, the CDR3 has a length of 15 residues. Of the read, only the CDR3 DNA is kept; its 45 bases are in frame from base 1. V loses 4 bases of germline sequence and J loses 2 bases, and the interval between the two ends is 15 bases.

This clonotype has ten or more counts. The antigen this receptor binds is unknown. Per-nucleotide qualities are absent, and no much larger clonotype sits a single base away. The sequencing input was blood, either unsorted or a sorted T cell fraction (not recorded which). This TCR was recovered from a female donor with ankylosing spondylitis or in good health (not recorded which). The rearranged segments are TRBV12-3 or TRBV12-4 and TRBJ2-7, and perhaps TRBD2 as D gene, on 6 matching bases. The CDR3 in this case is CASSSPGLKPYEQYF. The nucleotide sequence is TGTGCCAGCAGTTCTCCGGGACTCAAACCCTACGAGCAGTACTTC.